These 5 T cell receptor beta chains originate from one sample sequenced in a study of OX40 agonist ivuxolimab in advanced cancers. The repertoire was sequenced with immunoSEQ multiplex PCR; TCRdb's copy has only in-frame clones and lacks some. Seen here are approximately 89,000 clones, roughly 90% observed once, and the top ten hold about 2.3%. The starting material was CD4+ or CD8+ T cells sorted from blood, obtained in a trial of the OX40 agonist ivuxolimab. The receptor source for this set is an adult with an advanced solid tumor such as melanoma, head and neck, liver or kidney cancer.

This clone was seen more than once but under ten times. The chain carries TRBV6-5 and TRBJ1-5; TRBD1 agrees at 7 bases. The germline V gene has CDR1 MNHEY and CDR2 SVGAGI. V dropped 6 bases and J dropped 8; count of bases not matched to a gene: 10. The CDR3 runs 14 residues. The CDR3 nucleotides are TGTGCCAGCAGAGAGGGGGCGGGTTTGGAGCCCCAGCATTTT. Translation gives CASREGAGLEPQHF.

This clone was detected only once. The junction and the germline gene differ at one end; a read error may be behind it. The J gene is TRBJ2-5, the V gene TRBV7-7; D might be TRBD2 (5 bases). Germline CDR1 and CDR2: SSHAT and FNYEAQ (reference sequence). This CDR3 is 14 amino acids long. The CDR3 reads CASSLDLAEETQYF. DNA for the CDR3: TGTGCTAGCAGCTTAGACCTAGCAGAAGAGACCCAGTACTTC.

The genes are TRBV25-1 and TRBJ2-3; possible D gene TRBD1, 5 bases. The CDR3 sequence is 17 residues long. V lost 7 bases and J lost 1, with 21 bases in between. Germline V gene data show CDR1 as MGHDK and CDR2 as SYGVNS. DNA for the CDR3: TGTGCCAGCATCCCCCTTTTATCCATAGGGGGCACAGATACGCAGTATTTT. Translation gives CASIPLLSIGGTDTQYF.

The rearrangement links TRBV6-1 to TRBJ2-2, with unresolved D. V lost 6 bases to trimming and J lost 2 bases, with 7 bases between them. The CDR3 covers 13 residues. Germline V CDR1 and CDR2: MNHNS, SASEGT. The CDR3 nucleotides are TGTGCCAGCAGAGGCCCAAACACCGGGGAGCTGTTTTTT. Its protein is CASRGPNTGELFF.

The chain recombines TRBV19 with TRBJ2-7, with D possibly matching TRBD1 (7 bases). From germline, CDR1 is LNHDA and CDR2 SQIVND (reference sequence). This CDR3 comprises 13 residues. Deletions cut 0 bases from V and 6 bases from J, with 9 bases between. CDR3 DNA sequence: TGTGCCAGTAGTATAGACAGGGGGGCCGAGCAGTACTTC. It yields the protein CASSIDRGAEQYF.